This T cell receptor beta chain was obtained from a study of T cell changes during pregnancy in multiple sclerosis. Trimming took 2 bases from V and 2 from J, leaving 6 bases between them. CDR3 length: 13 amino acids. Per the germline V gene, CDR1 is MNHEY and CDR2 is SVGAGI. The table came from immunoSEQ multiplex PCR; TCRdb's copy has only in-frame clones and leaves some out. Of approximately 22,000 clones listed, over 85% are singletons. V and J are TRBV6-5 and TRBJ2-5; no definite D call. The material sequenced was CD8+ T cells from peripheral blood mononuclear cells, taken in the third trimester of pregnancy. The sequence derives from a female donor with multiple sclerosis, enrolled in a pregnancy study. CDR3 protein: CASSYGLQETQYF. CDR3 nucleotide sequence: TGTGCCAGCAGTTACGGCCTTCAAGAGACCCAGTACTTC.